This record covers a single TCR beta chain. The data were taken from a study of blood T cell repertoires in COVID-19. At the level of the study: Acute-phase and convalescent COVID-19 samples originated in the United States, Italy and Spain. In each case, the material was cDNA or gDNA derived from T cells, B-cell-depleted T cells, or PBMCs.

The CDR3 runs 14 residues. In germline, CDR1 is SGHDN, CDR2 FVKESK. V shed 4 bases and J shed 1 base, with 7 bases lying between them. Methods used by the authors: How many nucleated cells were present was estimated from reference gene primer amplification. The repertoire was sequenced with immunoSEQ multiplex PCR; TCRdb's copy has only in-frame clones and lacks some. The V and J calls and clone size were taken over from that table, and D and trimming were inferred from the DNA. Of 250,000 or so clones in the sample, approximately 90% were seen once. Sequenced sample: peripheral blood. The chain carries TRBV14 and TRBJ2-2, with D possibly TRBD1 on 6 matching bases. This TCR was recovered from a woman between 25 and 40 years old with COVID-19, enrolled during active disease. Written as DNA, the CDR3 is TGTGCCAGCAGCCGGACAGTGAACACCGGGGAGCTGTTTTTT. Protein product: CASSRTVNTGELFF.